Listed below are T cell receptor beta chains from one sample, sequenced in a study of blood T cells in healthy people across ages. One entry per CDR3 protein results from TCRdb running MiXCR on the 5' RACE reads. The table records some 690,000 distinct CDR3 sequences, 22% of them present only once. The sequencing sample was made of blood. Receptors originate from a man aged 70-80 years in good health. CDR3s include the opening cysteine and the closing phenylalanine or tryptophan. Fields, in order: D gene, J gene, V gene, clone size, CDR3 DNA, CDR3 protein. The D gene is left open where the match is weak. A clone size is listed for some rows: how often the clone was seen (once, few, many), or a class if it is expanded.

D: .; J: TRBJ1-1; V: TRBV5-1; size: .; DNA: TGCGCCAGCAGCCTGGACACGGACACTGAAGCTTTCTTT; CDR3: CASSLDTDTEAFF
D: .; J: TRBJ2-3; V: TRBV5-1; size: .; DNA: TGCGCCAGCAGCGACTTCTGGGGGCTCAACCTGGATACGCAGTATTTT; CDR3: CASSDFWGLNLDTQYF
D: .; J: TRBJ2-2; V: TRBV20-1; size: many; DNA: TGCAGTGCTCTGACTAGGTTCACCGGGGAGCTGTTTTTT; CDR3: CSALTRFTGELFF
D: TRBD2; J: TRBJ2-7; V: TRBV20-1; size: .; DNA: TGCAGTGCTAGAGACGGACTCGAGACTAGCGGACCAGTCGAGCAGTACTTC; CDR3: CSARDGLETSGPVEQYF
D: .; J: TRBJ1-4; V: TRBV2; size: .; DNA: TGTGCCAGCAGTGACGGCTCAACTAATGAAAAACTGTTTTTT; CDR3: CASSDGSTNEKLFF
D: .; J: TRBJ1-2; V: TRBV12-3/TRBV12-4; size: few; DNA: TGTGCCAGCAGTTTAGTCCCCCAGGGAGGCTACACCTTC; CDR3: CASSLVPQGGYTF
D: TRBD1; J: TRBJ2-1; V: TRBV18; size: .; DNA: TGTGCCAGCTCAGTGGGACAGGCCCACAATGAGCAGTTCTTC; CDR3: CASSVGQAHNEQFF
D: .; J: TRBJ2-3; V: TRBV5-1; size: few; DNA: TGCGCCAGCAGCTTCATCAGCCAATTCGGCGGGGATACGCAGTATTTT; CDR3: CASSFISQFGGDTQYF
D: .; J: TRBJ2-3; V: TRBV6-5; size: few; DNA: TGTGCCACTCAGAGGTCGGGAGACGGGGATACGCAGTATTTT; CDR3: CATQRSGDGDTQYF
D: .; J: TRBJ2-1; V: TRBV5-6; size: .; DNA: TGTGCCAGCGTCCCCGAGGGTACCCAGAACAATGAGCAGTTCTTC; CDR3: CASVPEGTQNNEQFF
D: .; J: TRBJ1-1; V: TRBV20-1; size: .; DNA: TGCAGTGCTAGAGACAGGGTGAACACTGAAGCTTTCTTT; CDR3: CSARDRVNTEAFF
D: TRBD2; J: TRBJ2-1; V: TRBV10-3; size: few; DNA: TGTGCCATCAGCCGGACTAGCGGGACGAATGAGCAGTTCTTC; CDR3: CAISRTSGTNEQFF
D: .; J: TRBJ1-5; V: TRBV12-3/TRBV12-4; size: .; DNA: TGTGCCAGCAGGAGACAGGCCTGGGGCAATCAGCCCCAGCATTTT; CDR3: CASRRQAWGNQPQHF
D: .; J: TRBJ1-2; V: TRBV7-2; size: few; DNA: TGTGCCAGCAGCTTAGGACGACAGGCCTATGGCTACACCTTC; CDR3: CASSLGRQAYGYTF
D: .; J: TRBJ2-3; V: TRBV25-1; size: once; DNA: TGTGCCAGCAGTGATGTGGGGTTCACAGATACGCAGTATTTT; CDR3: CASSDVGFTDTQYF
D: .; J: TRBJ1-1; V: TRBV6-6; size: .; DNA: TGTGCCAGCGGCGAACGGGGCGCTGAAGCTTTCTTT; CDR3: CASGERGAEAFF
D: .; J: TRBJ2-3; V: TRBV29-1; size: few; DNA: TGCAGCGTTGAAGTTGGGGTAGTCCTCCAGACTACTACGGCGCAGTATTTT; CDR3: CSVEVGVVLQTTTAQYF
D: .; J: TRBJ2-6; V: TRBV10-3; size: .; DNA: TGTGCCATCAGTGACGGGAAGGAACCCCGCTCTGGGGCCAACGTCCTGACTTTC; CDR3: CAISDGKEPRSGANVLTF
D: TRBD2; J: TRBJ2-1; V: TRBV7-6; size: few; DNA: TGTGCCAGCAGCTTAGCGAGCGGGGGGGTGAGGGAATCCTACAATGAGCAGTTCTTC; CDR3: CASSLASGGVRESYNEQFF
D: .; J: TRBJ2-1; V: TRBV2; size: few; DNA: TGTGCCAGCAGTGGAGACTTCCCCTCCTACAATGAGCAGTTCTTC; CDR3: CASSGDFPSYNEQFF
D: TRBD1; J: TRBJ1-5; V: TRBV27; size: few; DNA: TGTGCCAGCCAGGGGGGCGGTTACAATCAGCCCCAGCATTTT; CDR3: CASQGGGYNQPQHF
D: .; J: TRBJ1-4; V: TRBV7-6; size: .; DNA: TGTGCCAGCAGCCGCCGGGACACTGAAAAACTGTTTTTT; CDR3: CASSRRDTEKLFF
D: .; J: TRBJ2-5; V: TRBV7-2; size: .; DNA: TGTGCCAGCAGCTTAGGGGGATGGGAGACCCAGTACTTC; CDR3: CASSLGGWETQYF
D: .; J: TRBJ2-3; V: TRBV7-2; size: .; DNA: TGTGCCAGCAGCCCCGCAAGGAGAGATACGCAGTATTTT; CDR3: CASSPARRDTQYF
D: .; J: TRBJ2-1; V: TRBV20-1; size: once; DNA: TGCGGTGCTAGAGATCGTCGGGCTTACAATGAGCAGTTCTTC; CDR3: CGARDRRAYNEQFF
D: TRBD1; J: TRBJ1-2; V: TRBV20-1; size: .; DNA: TGCAGTGCTAGAACTAATGACAGGGGCCCGAGACCCTATGGCTACACCTTC; CDR3: CSARTNDRGPRPYGYTF
D: TRBD2; J: TRBJ2-7; V: TRBV20-1; size: .; DNA: TGCAGTGCTAGAGGACTAGCGGGAGTAGGCGAGCAGTACTTC; CDR3: CSARGLAGVGEQYF
D: .; J: TRBJ2-3; V: TRBV7-2; size: few; DNA: TGTGCCAGCAGCGTAAGGGGTTCAGATACGCAGTATTTT; CDR3: CASSVRGSDTQYF
D: .; J: TRBJ1-5; V: TRBV5-1; size: .; DNA: TGCGCCAGCAGCCAAACCGGGGCCAGCAATCAGCCCCAGCATTTT; CDR3: CASSQTGASNQPQHF
D: .; J: TRBJ2-6; V: TRBV10-1; size: few; DNA: TGCGCCGGAACACCTTCTGGGGCCAACGTCCTGACTTTC; CDR3: CAGTPSGANVLTF
D: TRBD1; J: TRBJ1-1; V: TRBV6-4; size: .; DNA: TGTGCCAGCAGTGTAGACAGGGTATCGGCTGAAGCTTTCTTT; CDR3: CASSVDRVSAEAFF
D: .; J: TRBJ2-7; V: TRBV29-1; size: .; DNA: TGCAGCGCCGCCCGACAGGAAACCTACGAGCAGTACTTC; CDR3: CSAARQETYEQYF
D: TRBD1; J: TRBJ1-4; V: TRBV27; size: .; DNA: TGTGCCAGCAGTTCCCTCTCGACAGGGAGTAATGAAAAACTGTTTTTT; CDR3: CASSSLSTGSNEKLFF
D: .; J: TRBJ2-6; V: TRBV10-2; size: few; DNA: TGCGCCAGCAGTGAAAGGGCCTTCTCTGGGGCCAACGTCCTGACTTTC; CDR3: CASSERAFSGANVLTF
D: .; J: TRBJ2-5; V: TRBV5-1; size: .; DNA: TGCGCCAGCAGCTTGCGTGCGGGGAGACAAGAGACCCAGTACTTC; CDR3: CASSLRAGRQETQYF
D: .; J: TRBJ2-1; V: TRBV24-1; size: .; DNA: TGTGCCACCAGTGATCAGTATCAATCCAGGGAGCAGTTCTTC; CDR3: CATSDQYQSREQFF
D: .; J: TRBJ2-3; V: TRBV7-2; size: few; DNA: TGTGCCGGCAGCTTCCCAAGCACAGATACGCAGTATTTT; CDR3: CAGSFPSTDTQYF
D: .; J: TRBJ2-5; V: TRBV7-9; size: many; DNA: TGTGCCAGCAGCTTAGGGGGCACCACATTC; CDR3: CASSLGGTTF
D: TRBD2; J: TRBJ2-3; V: TRBV3-1; size: many; DNA: TGTGCCAGCAGTTATGAAGGACTAGCGGGGGCCTTCACAGATACGCAGTATTTT; CDR3: CASSYEGLAGAFTDTQYF
D: .; J: TRBJ1-1; V: TRBV7-9; size: .; DNA: TGTGCCAGCAGCTACCCCGGGCCTGAAGCTTTCTTT; CDR3: CASSYPGPEAFF
D: TRBD2; J: TRBJ2-3; V: TRBV6-5; size: few; DNA: TGTGCCAGCAGTTACAACGGGGGGGATACGCAGTATTTT; CDR3: CASSYNGGDTQYF
D: .; J: TRBJ2-3; V: TRBV5-1; size: .; DNA: TGCGCCAGCAGTTTCCCAACCGGTCCTTTTACAGATACGCAGTATTTT; CDR3: CASSFPTGPFTDTQYF
D: TRBD1; J: TRBJ1-2; V: TRBV20-1; size: .; DNA: TGCAGTTCCTGGACAGGGGAAAACTATGGCTACACCTTC; CDR3: CSSWTGENYGYTF
D: .; J: TRBJ2-1; V: TRBV11-3; size: few; DNA: TGTGCCAGCAGTCCAAACCTAGACCCCAGGGAGCAGTTCTTC; CDR3: CASSPNLDPREQFF